One sample yielded the 30 T cell receptor beta chains listed below, sequenced in a study of blood T cell repertoires in COVID-19. TCRdb's table, derived via immunoSEQ multiplex PCR, lists solely in-frame clones and lacks some. Of 100,000 or so clones detected, about nine tenths appear once; the ten largest clones hold around 0.44%. The sample was peripheral blood. The receptors come from a man aged 55 to 69 with acute or convalescent COVID-19.

This chain links TRBV19 with TRBJ1-1; the D gene is possibly TRBD1 (6 bases). Trimming took 1 base from V and 1 from J, leaving 22 bases between them. The germline V gene encodes CDR1 LNHDA and CDR2 SQIVND (reference sequence). The CDR3 is 19 residues long. The CDR3 loop is CASSIVSGQYGSENTEAFF. The DNA of the CDR3 is TGTGCCAGTAGTATAGTGAGCGGACAGTACGGATCAGAGAACACTGAAGCTTTCTTT.

The gene calls are TRBV9 and TRBJ2-3; D unresolved. The V and J ends lost 3 bases and 6 bases respectively, with 14 bases between them. The germline V gene has CDR1 SGDLS and CDR2 YYNGEE. The CDR3 totals 14 residues. In DNA form, the CDR3 reads TGTGCCAGCAGCGCCACCTCCAGGCCCGATACGCAGTATTTT. Its protein product is CASSATSRPDTQYF.

V gene TRBV15 combines with J gene TRBJ1-2, with a possible D match to TRBD1 (5 bases). This CDR3 has 15 amino acids. CDR1 and CDR2 from the germline V gene are LNHNV and YYDKDF (reference sequence). The ends were cut back, 1 base at V and 4 bases at J, with 13 bases in the middle. The CDR3 DNA reads as TGTGCCACCAGCAGAGGGGGAGGGACCGTCTATGGCTACACCTTC. This encodes CATSRGGGTVYGYTF.

DNA of the CDR3: TGTGCCAGCAGCTTAACCGCCGGGACAGGGGGTAATTCACCCCTCCACTTT. Protein: CASSLTAGTGGNSPLHF. The gene calls are TRBV11-2 and TRBJ1-6, with 11 bases lining up with TRBD1. The trim removed 2 bases at V and 6 bases at J, leaving 6 bases unmatched. Germline CDR1 is SGHAT and CDR2 is FQNNGV. The CDR3 is 17 amino acids.

V is TRBV14 and J is TRBJ2-7; D is unresolved. CDR3 size: 14 residues. Germline-derived CDR1 and CDR2 are SGHDN and FVKESK. V was trimmed by 0 bases and J by 2 bases, leaving 8 bases between them. DNA for the CDR3: TGTGCCAGCAGCCAAGATCTAGGTGCCTACGAGCAGTACTTC. It encodes CASSQDLGAYEQYF.

The gene calls are TRBV5-1 and TRBJ2-2; D is perhaps TRBD2 (6 bases). CDR3 length: 14 residues. Germline V gene lookup returns CDR1 SGHRS and CDR2 YFSETQ. Trimming cost V 0 bases and J 4 bases, with 7 bases left between them. The DNA of the CDR3 is TGCGCCAGCAGCTTGGTCGGGGGCACCGGGGAGCTGTTTTTT. Its protein is CASSLVGGTGELFF.

V gene TRBV5-6 combines with J gene TRBJ1-6, with TRBD1 identical over 7 bases. This CDR3 has 14 amino acids. Germline V lookup: CDR1 SGHDT, CDR2 YYEEEE. V was pared by 0 bases and J by 9 bases, with 3 bases of the junction left unmatched. The CDR3 coding sequence is TGTGCCAGCAGCTTGGGACAGGGCACTTCACCCCTCCACTTT. This encodes CASSLGQGTSPLHF.

This clone has just a few counts. This chain connects TRBV30 to TRBJ1-6, with D tentatively TRBD1 (5 bases). The CDR3 is 12 amino acids. From germline, CDR1 is GTSNPN and CDR2 SVGIG (reference sequence). V was shortened by 1 base and J by 13 bases, with 11 bases between the two germline ends. DNA for the CDR3: TGTGCCTGGAGTGCCGGGAGGGGTCCCCTCCACTTT. Translated: CAWSAGRGPLHF.

This rearrangement joins TRBV5-1 to TRBJ1-2, with a possible D match to TRBD1 (5 bases). V lost 1 base to trimming and J lost 6 bases, with 13 bases between them. Germline lookup yields CDR1 SGHRS and CDR2 YFSETQ. The CDR3 spans 14 residues. CDR3 protein: CASSLSDRRHGYTF. CDR3 DNA: TGCGCCAGCAGCTTGTCTGACAGACGCCATGGCTACACCTTC.

This chain joins TRBV9 and TRBJ2-2; 16 positions match TRBD2. J gave up 11 bases and V 4 bases, and 14 bases lay outside the gene matches. Germline CDR1 and CDR2: SGDLS and YYNGEE. The CDR3 sequence is 18 residues long. CDR3 region: CASSPSSGTSGRAGELFF. CDR3 nucleotide sequence: TGTGCCAGCAGCCCTTCCTCCGGGACTAGCGGGAGGGCGGGCGAGCTGTTTTTT.

CDR3 amino acids: CASSLTNSYNEQFF. The CDR3 region has the DNA TGTGCCAGCAGCTTGACTAATTCCTACAATGAGCAGTTCTTC. J is TRBJ2-1 and V is TRBV5-4, with unresolved D. V lost 1 base and J lost 1, with 6 bases in between. Germline V gene data show CDR1 as SGHNT and CDR2 as YYREEE (reference sequence). This CDR3 has 14 residues. Full variable domain (rest looked up from reference TRBV5-4 and TRBJ2-1): ETGVTQSPTHLIKTRGQQVTLRCSSQSGHNTVSWYQQALGQGPQFIFQYYREEENGRGNFPPRFSGLQFPNYSSELNVNALELDDSALYLCASSLTNSYNEQFFGPGTRLTVL.

The V gene is TRBV27, the J gene TRBJ2-7, with 10 bases lining up with TRBD1. Germline V gene data show CDR1 as MNHEY and CDR2 as SMNVEV (reference sequence). This CDR3 region has 15 residues. V trimming: 6 bases; J trimming: 6 bases; junction bases outside the gene matches: 11. CDR3 protein: CASRYSRQGAGEQYF. As DNA, the CDR3 is TGTGCCAGCAGATACTCTCGACAGGGGGCTGGCGAGCAGTACTTC.

CDR3 sequence (DNA): TGTGCCAGCACCAACGCCGGGACTACACTTTCTTACGAGCAGTACTTC. Its translation: CASTNAGTTLSYEQYF. The chain carries TRBV21-1 and TRBJ2-7; the D call TRBD2 from the table was never checked on the DNA. TRBV21-1 is a known pseudogene. CDR3 length: 16 amino acids.

The CDR3 DNA reads TGTGCCAGCAGCTTAGGACAGGGTGCAGATACGCAGTATTTT. It is translated as CASSLGQGADTQYF. The V and J genes are TRBV13 and TRBJ2-3; D perhaps matches TRBD1 (6 bases). From germline, CDR1 is PRHDT and CDR2 FYEKMQ (reference sequence). CDR3 size: 14 residues. V was cut by 0 bases and J by 4 bases, with 8 bases left in between.

The chain is built from TRBV5-6 and TRBJ1-5; D call uncertain. The V end was cut by 4 bases, the J end by 0 bases, with 11 bases between. CDR3 length equals 15 residues. Germline CDR1 reads SGHDT; CDR2 reads YYEEEE. The CDR3 DNA reads TGTGCCAGCAGCGTGAGACTGGGTAGCAATCAGCCCCAGCATTTT. Its protein is CASSVRLGSNQPQHF.

The rearrangement joins TRBV28 to TRBJ1-5; D ambiguous. Germline assignment: CDR1 MDHEN and CDR2 SYDVKM. With 5 bases removed from V and 12 bases from J, the gap between germline ends came to 17 bases. There are 13 residues in the CDR3. CDR3 sequence reads: CASSRPTTLNQHF. As DNA, the CDR3 is TGTGCCAGCAGTCGTCCAACCACGCTAAACCAGCATTTT. Full variable domain (outside the CDR3, taken from reference TRBV28 and TRBJ1-5): DVKVTQSSRYLVKRTGEKVFLECVQDMDHENMFWYRQDPGLGLRLIYFSYDVKMKEKGDIPEGYSVSREKKERFSLILESASTNQTSMYLCASSRPTTLNQHFGDGTRLSIL.

The rearrangement joins TRBV5-1 to TRBJ2-7; 8 bases fit TRBD1. The CDR3 is 17 amino acids. The V gene end was trimmed by 5 bases and the J gene end by 2 bases; junction bases not matched to a gene: 15. Germline CDR1 reads SGHRS; CDR2 reads YFSETQ. The CDR3 coding sequence is TGCGCCAGCAGAGCACAGCCTGGATCGGACAGGGCCTACGAGCAGTACTTC. Its protein product is CASRAQPGSDRAYEQYF. The full variable domain, with the rest looked up from reference TRBV5-1 and TRBJ2-7, is KAGVTQTPRYLIKTRGQQVTLSCSPISGHRSVSWYQQTPGQGLQFLFEYFSETQRNKGNFPGRFSGRQFSNSRSEMNVSTLELGDSALYLCASRAQPGSDRAYEQYFGPGTRLTVT.

A single count supports this clone. The chain links TRBV5-1 to TRBJ1-4; no reliable D call. Germline V gene data show CDR1 as SGHRS and CDR2 as YFSETQ. Trimming left V 1 base short and J 4 bases short, with 8 bases between. This CDR3 region has 14 residues. CDR3 sequence (DNA): TGCGCCAGCAGCTTGACCCCCAGTAATGAAAAACTGTTTTTT. Protein sequence: CASSLTPSNEKLFF.

This chain links TRBV2 with TRBJ1-2, with 9 bases matching TRBD1. The V gene's germline CDR1 is SNHLY and CDR2 FYNNEI. The CDR3 covers 14 residues. J lost 8 bases, V lost 2 bases, and 6 bases had no gene match. The CDR3 protein is CASSEQGQGDGYTF. The CDR3 nucleotides are TGTGCCAGCAGTGAACAGGGACAGGGAGACGGCTACACCTTC.

This rearrangement joins TRBV2 to TRBJ2-7, with 12 bases aligning to TRBD1. CDR1 is SNHLY, CDR2 FYNNEI, per germline. The trim removed 5 bases at V and 5 bases at J, leaving 4 bases unmatched. CDR3 size: 14 residues. CDR3 bases: TGTGCCAGCAGTACCGGGACAGGGGGCCACGAGCAGTACTTC. Translation: CASSTGTGGHEQYF. Full variable domain (outside the CDR3, taken from reference TRBV2 and TRBJ2-7): EPEVTQTPSHQVTQMGQEVILRCVPISNHLYFYWYRQILGQKVEFLVSFYNNEISEKSEIFDDQFSVERPDGSNFTLKIRSTKLEDSAMYFCASSTGTGGHEQYFGPGTRLTVT.

V usage is TRBV6-2 or TRBV6-3 and J usage is TRBJ2-1; TRBD2 aligns across 12 bases. This CDR3 spans 15 amino acids. Germline V lookup: CDR1 MNHEY, CDR2 SVGEGT. V gave up 6 bases and J gave up 10 bases; unmatched junction bases: 10. CDR3 in DNA: TGTGCCAGCAGACCTTCTAGCGGGGGGGCTTGGGAGCAGTTCTTC. Its protein is CASRPSSGGAWEQFF.

The CDR3 sequence is CSASGDRDRTEAFF. The CDR3 DNA reads as TGCAGTGCTAGTGGGGACAGGGATCGAACTGAAGCTTTCTTT. The chain is built from TRBV20-1 and TRBJ1-1, with 9 positions matching TRBD1. V was pared by 3 bases and J by 5 bases, with 7 bases of the junction left unmatched. This CDR3 is 14 amino acids long. Looked up from germline, CDR1 is DFQATT and CDR2 is SNEGSKA (reference sequence).

The chain carries TRBV5-1 and TRBJ1-3, with D maybe TRBD1 (5 bases). Trimming cost V 0 bases and J 8 bases, with 9 bases left between them. The CDR3 is made up of 13 amino acids. Germline assignment: CDR1 SGHRS and CDR2 YFSETQ. The CDR3 protein is CASSLGGPDTIYF. Here the CDR3 DNA reads TGCGCCAGCAGCTTGGGGGGCCCGGACACCATATATTTT.

This chain connects TRBV6-1 to TRBJ2-5; 11 bases match TRBD2. The CDR3 has 16 amino acids. Per germline, CDR1 MNHNS and CDR2 SASEGT. Unmatched junction bases numbered 5, after V lost 4 bases and J lost 1 base. The CDR3 DNA sequence: TGTGCCAGCAGTGTTCCTAGCGGGGGGACCCAAGAGACCCAGTACTTC. Translating it yields CASSVPSGGTQETQYF.

J is TRBJ2-7 and V is TRBV6-5; weak D call: TRBD2 (6 bases). Trimming left V 4 bases short and J 4 bases short, with 14 bases between. Germline V CDR1 and CDR2: MNHEY, SVGAGI. The CDR3 has 14 amino acids. DNA of the CDR3: TGTGCCAGCAGTTCCGGGACTCGTCTTTACGAGCAGTACTTC. Residues: CASSSGTRLYEQYF.

This chain uses TRBV6-1 with TRBJ1-5; TRBD1 might be the D (5 bases). The ends were cut back, 3 bases at V and 2 bases at J, with 8 bases in the middle. The CDR3 is 14 residues long. Germline lookup yields CDR1 MNHNS and CDR2 SASEGT. CDR3 residues: CASSEGPGNQPQHF. CDR3 nucleotide sequence: TGTGCCAGCAGTGAGGGGCCGGGCAATCAGCCCCAGCATTTT.

This chain connects TRBV5-1 to TRBJ2-2; no firm D call. Trimming cost V 2 bases and J 6 bases, with 5 bases left between them. The CDR3 has 12 amino acids. Per germline, CDR1 SGHRS and CDR2 YFSETQ. In DNA form, the CDR3 reads TGCGCCAGCAGCTTCCCTCCCGGGGAGCTGTTTTTT. Protein: CASSFPPGELFF.

The rearrangement joins TRBV7-8 to TRBJ1-1; D not certain. Germline-derived CDR1 and CDR2 are SGHVS and FQNEAQ. The CDR3 spans 15 residues. The germline V and J ends were trimmed by 1 base and 0 bases, with 9 bases remaining between them. In DNA form, the CDR3 reads TGTGCCAGCAGCTTAGTAACGCGAATGAACACTGAAGCTTTCTTT. Translation gives CASSLVTRMNTEAFF.

The chain uses TRBV29-1 and TRBJ1-5, with 8 bases fitting TRBD1. V lost 6 bases, J lost 5 bases, and 9 bases stayed unmatched. The CDR3 consists of 14 residues. Germline V gene sequence: CDR1 SQVTM, CDR2 ANQGSEA. Here the CDR3 DNA reads TGCAGCGTCGGACAGGGACGTGGCGATCAGCCCCAGCATTTT. Translation: CSVGQGRGDQPQHF. Full variable domain (rest looked up from reference TRBV29-1 and TRBJ1-5): SAVISQKPSRDICQRGTSLTIQCQVDSQVTMMFWYRQQPGQSLTLIATANQGSEATYESGFVIDKFPISRPNLTFSTLTVSNMSPEDSSIYLCSVGQGRGDQPQHFGDGTRLSIL.

This chain connects TRBV19 to TRBJ2-3; 7 bases line up with TRBD2. CDR1 LNHDA and CDR2 SQIVND come from the germline V gene (reference sequence). J was trimmed by 5 bases and V by 4 bases; bases with no gene match: 9. There are 15 residues in the CDR3. CDR3 sequence (DNA): TGTGCCAGTAGTACGAGCGGGATGGTAGGAGATACGCAGTATTTT. This encodes CASSTSGMVGDTQYF. Combining the CDR3 with reference TRBV19 and TRBJ2-3 gives the whole variable domain DGGITQSPKYLFRKEGQNVTLSCEQNLNHDAMYWYRQDPGQGLRLIYYSQIVNDFQKGDIAEGYSVSREKKESFPLTVTSAQKNPTAFYLCASSTSGMVGDTQYFGPGTRLTVL.